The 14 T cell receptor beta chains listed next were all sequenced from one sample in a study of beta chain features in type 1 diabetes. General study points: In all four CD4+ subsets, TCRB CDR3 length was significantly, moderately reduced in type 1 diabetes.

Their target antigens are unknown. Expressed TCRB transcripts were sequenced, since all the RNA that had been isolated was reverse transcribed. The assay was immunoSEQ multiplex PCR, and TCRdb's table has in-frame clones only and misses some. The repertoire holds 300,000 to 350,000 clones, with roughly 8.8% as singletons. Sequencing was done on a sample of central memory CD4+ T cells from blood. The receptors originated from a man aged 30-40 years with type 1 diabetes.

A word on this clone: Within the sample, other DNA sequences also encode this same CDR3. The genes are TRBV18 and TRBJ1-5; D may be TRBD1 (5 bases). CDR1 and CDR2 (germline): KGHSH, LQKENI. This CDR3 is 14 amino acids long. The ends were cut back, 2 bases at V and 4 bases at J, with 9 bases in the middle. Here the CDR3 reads CASSPEGPNQPQHF. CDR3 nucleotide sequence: TGTGCCAGCTCACCAGAGGGGCCGAATCAGCCCCAGCATTTT. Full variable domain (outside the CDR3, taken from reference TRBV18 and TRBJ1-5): NAGVMQNPRHLVRRRGQEARLRCSPMKGHSHVYWYRQLPEEGLKFMVYLQKENIIDESGMPKERFSAEFPKEGPSILRIQQVVRGDSAAYFCASSPEGPNQPQHFGDGTRLSIL.

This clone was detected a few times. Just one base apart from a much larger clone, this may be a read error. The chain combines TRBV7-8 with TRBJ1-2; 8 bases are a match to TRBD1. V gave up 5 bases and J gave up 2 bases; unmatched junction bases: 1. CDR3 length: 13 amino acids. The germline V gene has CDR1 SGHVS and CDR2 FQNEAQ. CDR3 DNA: TGTGCCAGCAGCCGGGACAGGAACTATGGCTACACCTTC. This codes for CASSRDRNYGYTF.

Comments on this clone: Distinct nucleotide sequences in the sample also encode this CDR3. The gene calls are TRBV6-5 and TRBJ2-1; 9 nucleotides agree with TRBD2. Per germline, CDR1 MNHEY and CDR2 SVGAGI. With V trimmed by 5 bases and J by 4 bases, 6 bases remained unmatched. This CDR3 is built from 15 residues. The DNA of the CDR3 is TGTGCCAGCAGTCCCTTAGCGGGGGTTTACAATGAGCAGTTCTTC. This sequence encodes CASSPLAGVYNEQFF.

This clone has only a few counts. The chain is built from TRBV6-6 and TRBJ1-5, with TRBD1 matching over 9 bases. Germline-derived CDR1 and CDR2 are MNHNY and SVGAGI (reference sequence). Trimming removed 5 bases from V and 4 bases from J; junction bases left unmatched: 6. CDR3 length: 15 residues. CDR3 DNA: TGTGCCAGCAGTAGCGTACAGGGGGCAAATCAGCCCCAGCATTTT. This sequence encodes CASSSVQGANQPQHF.

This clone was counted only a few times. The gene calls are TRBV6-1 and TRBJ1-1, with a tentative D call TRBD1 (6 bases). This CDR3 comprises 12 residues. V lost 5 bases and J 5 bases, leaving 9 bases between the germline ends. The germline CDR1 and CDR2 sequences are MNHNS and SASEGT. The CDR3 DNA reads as TGTGCCAGCAGTACAGGGAGGACTGAAGCTTTCTTT. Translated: CASSTGRTEAFF.

The CDR3 bases are TGTGCCAGCAGCCATCGGAAACAGATCTACGAGCAGTACTTC. Its protein is CASSHRKQIYEQYF. V and J are TRBV16 and TRBJ2-7; D not certain. The CDR3 consists of 14 residues. Trimming pared 3 bases from V and 3 bases from J, leaving 12 bases between. Germline CDR1 reads KGHSY; CDR2 reads FQNENV.

This chain's CDR3 is CASSRGSGGPTDTQYF. CDR3 DNA sequence: TGTGCCAGCAGCCGTGGCTCGGGGGGGCCCACAGATACGCAGTATTTT. The chain employs TRBV11-2 and TRBJ2-3; 8 bases are shared with TRBD2. The CDR3 spans 16 residues. CDR1 is SGHAT, CDR2 FQNNGV, per germline. The J segment lost 2 bases and the V segment lost 5 bases, leaving 9 bases of the junction unmatched.

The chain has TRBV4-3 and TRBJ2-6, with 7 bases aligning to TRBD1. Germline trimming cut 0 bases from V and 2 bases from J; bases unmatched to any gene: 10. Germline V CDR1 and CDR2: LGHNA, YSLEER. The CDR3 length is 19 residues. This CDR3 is CASSQDRRQGFTGANVLTF. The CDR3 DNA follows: TGCGCCAGCAGCCAAGATCGAAGACAGGGCTTCACTGGGGCCAACGTCCTGACTTTC.

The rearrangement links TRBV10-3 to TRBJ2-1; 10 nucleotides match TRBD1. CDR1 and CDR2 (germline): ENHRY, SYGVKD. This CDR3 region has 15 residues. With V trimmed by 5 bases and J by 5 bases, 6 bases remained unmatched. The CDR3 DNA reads TGTGCCATCAGTCACACCGGGACAGGGGACAATGAGCAGTTCTTC. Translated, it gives CAISHTGTGDNEQFF.

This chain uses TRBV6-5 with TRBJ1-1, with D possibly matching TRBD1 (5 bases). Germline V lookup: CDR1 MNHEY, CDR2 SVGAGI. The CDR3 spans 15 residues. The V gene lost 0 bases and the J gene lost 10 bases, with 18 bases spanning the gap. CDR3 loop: CASSYSGGGEDVAFF. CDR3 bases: TGTGCCAGCAGTTACTCTGGGGGAGGGGAGGATGTAGCTTTCTTT.

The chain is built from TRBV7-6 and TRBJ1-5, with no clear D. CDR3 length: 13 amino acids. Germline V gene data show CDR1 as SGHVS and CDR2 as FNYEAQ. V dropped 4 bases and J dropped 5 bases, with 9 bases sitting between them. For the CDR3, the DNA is TGTGCCAGCAGCTCGCAACCCGATCAGCCCCAGCATTTT. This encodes CASSSQPDQPQHF.

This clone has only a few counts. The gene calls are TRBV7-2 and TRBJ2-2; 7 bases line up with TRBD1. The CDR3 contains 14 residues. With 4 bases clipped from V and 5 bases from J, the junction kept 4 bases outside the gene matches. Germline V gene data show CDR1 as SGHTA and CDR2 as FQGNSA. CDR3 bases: TGTGCCAGCAGCTCCGGGACAGAGACCGGGGAGCTGTTTTTT. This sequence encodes CASSSGTETGELFF.

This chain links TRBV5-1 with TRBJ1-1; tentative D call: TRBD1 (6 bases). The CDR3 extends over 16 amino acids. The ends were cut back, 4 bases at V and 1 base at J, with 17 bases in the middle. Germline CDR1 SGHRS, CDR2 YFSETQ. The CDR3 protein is CASSPLGGQRNTEAFF. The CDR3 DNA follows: TGCGCCAGCAGCCCTCTCGGGGGACAAAGGAACACTGAAGCTTTCTTT.

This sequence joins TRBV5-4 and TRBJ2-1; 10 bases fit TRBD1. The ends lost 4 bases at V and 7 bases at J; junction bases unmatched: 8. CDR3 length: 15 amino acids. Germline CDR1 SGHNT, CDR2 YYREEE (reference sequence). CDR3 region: CASSLQDRGLNEQFF. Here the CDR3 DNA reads TGTGCCAGCAGCCTACAGGACAGGGGGTTGAATGAGCAGTTCTTC.